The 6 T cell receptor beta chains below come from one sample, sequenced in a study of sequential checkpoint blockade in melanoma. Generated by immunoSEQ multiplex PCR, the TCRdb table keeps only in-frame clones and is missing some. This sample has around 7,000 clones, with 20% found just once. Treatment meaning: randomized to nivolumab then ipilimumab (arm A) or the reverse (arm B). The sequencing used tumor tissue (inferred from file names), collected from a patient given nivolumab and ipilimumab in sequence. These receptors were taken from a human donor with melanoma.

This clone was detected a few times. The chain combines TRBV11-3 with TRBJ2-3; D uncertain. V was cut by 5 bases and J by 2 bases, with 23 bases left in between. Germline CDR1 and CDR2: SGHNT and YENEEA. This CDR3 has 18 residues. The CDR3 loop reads CASSNEGGAVRNTDTQYF. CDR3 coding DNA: TGTGCCAGCAGCAATGAAGGCGGCGCAGTGCGGAACACAGATACGCAGTATTTT. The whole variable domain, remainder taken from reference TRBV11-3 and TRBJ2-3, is EAGVVQSPRYKIIEKKQPVAFWCNPISGHNTLYWYLQNLGQGPELLIRYENEEAVDDSQLPKDRFSAERLKGVDSTLKIQPAELGDSAVYLCASSNEGGAVRNTDTQYFGPGTRLTVL.

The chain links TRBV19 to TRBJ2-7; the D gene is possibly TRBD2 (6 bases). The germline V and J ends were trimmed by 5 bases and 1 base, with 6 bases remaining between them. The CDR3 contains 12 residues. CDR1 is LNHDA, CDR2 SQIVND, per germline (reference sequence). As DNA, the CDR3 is TGTGCCAGTAGTGCGGGGTCCTACGAGCAGTACTTC. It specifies CASSAGSYEQYF.

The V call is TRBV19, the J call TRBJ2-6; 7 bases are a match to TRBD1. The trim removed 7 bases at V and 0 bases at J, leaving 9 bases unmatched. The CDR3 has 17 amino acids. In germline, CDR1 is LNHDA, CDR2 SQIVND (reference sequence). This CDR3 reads CASTLMRTGSGANVLTF. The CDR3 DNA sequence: TGTGCCAGTACCCTGATGAGGACAGGCTCTGGGGCCAACGTCCTGACTTTC.

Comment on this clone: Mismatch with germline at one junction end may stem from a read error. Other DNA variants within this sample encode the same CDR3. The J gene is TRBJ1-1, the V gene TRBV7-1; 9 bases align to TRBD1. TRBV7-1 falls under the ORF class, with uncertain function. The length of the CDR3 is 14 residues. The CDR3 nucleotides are TGCGCCAGCAGCCAGAGACAGGGGGGCACTGAAGCTTTCTTT. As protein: CASSQRQGGTEAFF.

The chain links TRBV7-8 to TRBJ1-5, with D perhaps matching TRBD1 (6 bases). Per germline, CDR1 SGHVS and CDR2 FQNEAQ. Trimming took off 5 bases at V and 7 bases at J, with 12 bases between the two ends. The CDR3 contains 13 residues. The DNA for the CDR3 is TGTGCCAGCAGCCCTACGACAGGCCAGCCCCAGCATTTT. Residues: CASSPTTGQPQHF.

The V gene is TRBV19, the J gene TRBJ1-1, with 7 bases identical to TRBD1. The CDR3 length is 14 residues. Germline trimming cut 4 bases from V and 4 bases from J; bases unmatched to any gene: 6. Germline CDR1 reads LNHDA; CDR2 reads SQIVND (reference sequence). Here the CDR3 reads CASSSEGAFTEAFF. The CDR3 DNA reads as TGTGCCAGTAGTAGTGAGGGGGCTTTCACTGAAGCTTTCTTT.